These 21 T cell receptor beta chains were all obtained from the same sample, sequenced in a study of neurological immune-mediated disorders. TCRdb reprocessed the 5' RACE reads via MiXCR and lists one record per CDR3 protein. The repertoire holds approximately 100,000 distinct CDR3 sequences, with roughly 4% as singletons. Sequenced: PBMCs. The receptors were gathered from a woman younger than 30 with multiple sclerosis.

This clonotype was recorded at least ten times. The chain carries TRBV5-1 and TRBJ1-4; possibly TRBD1 for D (5 bases). Germline V lookup: CDR1 SGHRS, CDR2 YFSETQ. The CDR3 contains 15 residues. The V end was cut by 0 bases, the J end by 3 bases, with 9 bases between. Here the CDR3 reads CASSLGGLANEKLFF. The DNA of the CDR3 is TGCGCCAGCAGCTTGGGGGGCCTGGCTAATGAAAAACTGTTTTTT.

This clonotype was seen repeatedly, ten times or more. The CDR3 here is CASSPGGPGTDPSYGYTF. The CDR3 region has the DNA TGTGCCAGCAGCCCTGGGGGGCCTGGTACAGATCCTTCCTATGGCTACACCTTC. This chain links TRBV2 with TRBJ1-2, with D possibly matching TRBD1 (6 bases). CDR1 is SNHLY and CDR2 is FYNNEI in the germline V gene. Trimming took 6 bases from V and 4 from J, leaving 27 bases between them. The CDR3 is 18 amino acids.

The chain combines TRBV5-1 with TRBJ1-1; 9 bases are shared with TRBD1. This CDR3 contains 14 residues. Germline V CDR1 and CDR2: SGHRS, YFSETQ. V gave up 5 bases and J gave up 8 bases; unmatched junction bases: 10. The CDR3 loop reads CASSPQGARREAFF. CDR3 nucleotide sequence: TGCGCCAGCAGTCCACAGGGGGCTCGGCGAGAAGCTTTCTTT. Filled out from reference TRBV5-1 and TRBJ1-1, the complete variable domain reads KAGVTQTPRYLIKTRGQQVTLSCSPISGHRSVSWYQQTPGQGLQFLFEYFSETQRNKGNFPGRFSGRQFSNSRSEMNVSTLELGDSALYLCASSPQGARREAFFGQGTRLTVV.

Ten or more counts support this clonotype. V gene TRBV5-6 combines with J gene TRBJ1-1; 7 bases align to TRBD1. The CDR3 spans 13 residues. Germline V gene data show CDR1 as SGHDT and CDR2 as YYEEEE. The trim removed 2 bases at V and 3 bases at J, leaving 1 base unmatched. In DNA, the CDR3 is TGTGCCAGCAGCTTTCAGGGGGACACTGAAGCTTTCTTT. Amino acids: CASSFQGDTEAFF.

This clonotype was seen only a few times. The DNA for the CDR3 is TGTGCCAGCAGCGAGGAATACGAGCAGTACTTC. The encoded protein is CASSEEYEQYF. V gene TRBV11-1 combines with J gene TRBJ2-7; the D is unclear. Germline V lookup: CDR1 SGHAT, CDR2 FQDESV (reference sequence). V was trimmed by 5 bases and J by 4 bases, leaving 6 bases between them. The CDR3 runs 11 residues.

This clonotype was recorded at least ten times. The chain combines TRBV19 with TRBJ2-7, with D maybe TRBD1 (5 bases). The germline V gene has CDR1 LNHDA and CDR2 SQIVND (reference sequence). V gave up 4 bases and J gave up 2 bases, with 12 bases separating them. The CDR3 spans 14 residues. CDR3 nucleotides: TGTGCCAGTAGTACGGACATAACTACCTACGAGCAGTACTTC. Translated: CASSTDITTYEQYF.

This clonotype has a count of ten or more. The chain links TRBV6-1 to TRBJ1-2; tentative D call: TRBD1 (5 bases). This CDR3 spans 17 amino acids. Trimming removed 8 bases at V and 1 base at J, with 23 bases between. Germline-derived CDR1 and CDR2 are MNHNS and SASEGT. The CDR3 region is CASLFGSGSRVNYGYTF. CDR3 sequence (DNA): TGTGCCAGCCTCTTTGGGTCCGGCAGCAGGGTTAACTATGGCTACACCTTC.

This clonotype was found many times. The rearrangement joins TRBV12-3 or TRBV12-4 to TRBJ2-3, with D possibly matching TRBD1 (6 bases). The CDR3 contains 12 residues. Trimming removed 2 bases from V and 10 bases from J, with 10 bases in between. CDR3 in DNA: TGTGCCAGCAGTTTAAGAGGGGGTCCGCAGTATTTT. Translated, it gives CASSLRGGPQYF.

The table lists this clonotype with many counts. The J gene is TRBJ2-1, the V gene TRBV20-1; maybe TRBD2 (6 bases). The CDR3 consists of 14 residues. The germline CDR1 and CDR2 sequences are DFQATT and SNEGSKA (reference sequence). V was trimmed by 3 bases and J by 4 bases, leaving 13 bases between them. The CDR3 DNA reads TGCAGTGCTAGCTCTAGCGAACGATACAATGAGCAGTTCTTC. This sequence encodes CSASSSERYNEQFF.

This chain joins TRBV20-1 and TRBJ1-1; D not certain. Germline CDR1 is DFQATT and CDR2 is SNEGSKA (reference sequence). Trimming shortened V by 6 bases and J by 7 bases, and 12 bases separated the two germline ends. The CDR3 loop spans 11 amino acids. This CDR3 reads CSALPPGEAFF. As DNA, the CDR3 is TGCAGTGCGTTACCTCCGGGTGAAGCTTTCTTT.

The table lists this clonotype with many counts. The J gene is TRBJ2-7, the V gene TRBV3-1; D may be TRBD2 (6 bases). There are 15 residues in the CDR3. CDR1 is LGHDT and CDR2 is YNNKEL in the germline V gene (reference sequence). The V end lost 0 bases, the J end lost 7 bases, and 16 bases lay between the germline ends. The CDR3 DNA follows: TGTGCCAGCAGCCAAGATCTTACCCGGCTAGCGGAGCAGTACTTC. This encodes CASSQDLTRLAEQYF.

This clonotype was seen repeatedly, ten times or more. V usage is TRBV5-1 and J usage is TRBJ2-7; D is undetermined. V was trimmed by 3 bases and J by 7 bases, leaving 20 bases between them. The CDR3 spans 15 residues. Germline CDR1 and CDR2: SGHRS and YFSETQ. The CDR3 loop reads CASSWSRATNIEQYF. The CDR3, as DNA: TGCGCCAGCAGCTGGAGCCGGGCCACCAACATTGAGCAGTACTTC.

This clonotype was recorded many times. The V and J genes are TRBV20-1 and TRBJ1-5, with D tentatively TRBD1 (5 bases). The germline V gene encodes CDR1 DFQATT and CDR2 SNEGSKA (reference sequence). This CDR3 has 13 amino acids. The germline V and J ends were trimmed by 6 bases and 1 base, with 10 bases remaining between them. CDR3 sequence (DNA): TGCAGTGCATCCCGGGACAGCAATCAGCCCCAGCATTTT. Its protein product is CSASRDSNQPQHF.

This clonotype has ten or more counts. This sequence joins TRBV4-1 and TRBJ2-1; D remains unclear. Germline V lookup: CDR1 MGHRA, CDR2 YSYEKL. This CDR3 is 15 amino acids long. V lost 9 bases to trimming and J lost 0 bases, with 15 bases between them. The CDR3 sequence: CASEFGSGSYNEQFF. Written as DNA, the CDR3 is TGCGCCAGTGAGTTCGGTTCTGGCTCCTACAATGAGCAGTTCTTC.

This clonotype was counted at least ten times. This chain joins TRBV25-1 and TRBJ2-1; D is possibly TRBD1 or TRBD2 (5 bases each). The V gene lost 2 bases and the J gene lost 2 bases, with 13 bases spanning the gap. Germline CDR1 MGHDK, CDR2 SYGVNS. CDR3 length: 16 amino acids. For the CDR3, the DNA is TGTGCCAGCAGTGAAGGGGTTTCGGGACCCTACAATGAGCAGTTCTTC. It yields the protein CASSEGVSGPYNEQFF.

There are many counts of this clonotype. This chain links TRBV5-1 with TRBJ2-7; 8 nucleotides match TRBD2. Trimming removed 3 bases from V and 6 bases from J; junction bases left unmatched: 5. From germline, CDR1 is SGHRS and CDR2 YFSETQ. The CDR3 is 13 amino acids. As DNA, the CDR3 is TGCGCCAGCAGCTCCGGGGGGGCGGGCGAGCAGTACTTC. This codes for CASSSGGAGEQYF.

The J gene is TRBJ1-1, the V gene TRBV5-6; D not certain. Germline CDR1 reads SGHDT; CDR2 reads YYEEEE. Trimming removed 0 bases at V and 0 bases at J, with 6 bases between. The CDR3 contains 14 residues. The CDR3 sequence: CASSLGGMNTEAFF. Written as DNA, the CDR3 is TGTGCCAGCAGCTTGGGCGGAATGAACACTGAAGCTTTCTTT.

This clonotype was found many times. CDR3 sequence: CSAPLAGGPSGELFF. The CDR3 DNA sequence: TGCAGTGCCCCACTAGCGGGAGGGCCCTCCGGGGAGCTGTTTTTT. This chain uses TRBV20-1 with TRBJ2-2, with 13 positions matching TRBD2. This CDR3 has 15 residues. V gave up 6 bases and J gave up 6 bases; unmatched junction bases: 7. Germline V CDR1 and CDR2: DFQATT, SNEGSKA (reference sequence).

This clonotype was seen ten or more times. The chain links TRBV12-3 or TRBV12-4 to TRBJ1-6; D gene ambiguous. The CDR3 length is 14 residues. Trimming stripped 4 bases from V and 7 bases from J, with 11 bases between. The CDR3 nucleotides read TGTGCCAGCAGTTCGGGGAGGCCGAATTCACCCCTCCACTTT. This encodes CASSSGRPNSPLHF.

This clonotype came up many times. The V call is TRBV5-5, the J call TRBJ1-6, with 10 bases lining up with TRBD1. The CDR3 consists of 15 residues. Germline lookup yields CDR1 SGHKS and CDR2 YYEKEE (reference sequence). Losses at the gene ends were 4 bases for V and 7 bases for J; bases not matched to a gene: 5. The CDR3, as DNA: TGTGCCAGCAGCGTTCGGGACAGGGGAAATTCACCCCTCCACTTT. This sequence encodes CASSVRDRGNSPLHF.

In its sample, this clonotype was seen many times. V usage is TRBV5-5 and J usage is TRBJ2-7, with 7 positions matching TRBD1. Germline V gives CDR1 SGHKS, CDR2 YYEKEE (reference sequence). This CDR3 has 13 residues. Trimming took 4 bases from V and 2 from J; bases not matched to a gene: 3. CDR3 sequence reads: CASSIQGTYEQYF. The CDR3 DNA reads as TGTGCCAGCAGCATACAGGGGACCTACGAGCAGTACTTC.